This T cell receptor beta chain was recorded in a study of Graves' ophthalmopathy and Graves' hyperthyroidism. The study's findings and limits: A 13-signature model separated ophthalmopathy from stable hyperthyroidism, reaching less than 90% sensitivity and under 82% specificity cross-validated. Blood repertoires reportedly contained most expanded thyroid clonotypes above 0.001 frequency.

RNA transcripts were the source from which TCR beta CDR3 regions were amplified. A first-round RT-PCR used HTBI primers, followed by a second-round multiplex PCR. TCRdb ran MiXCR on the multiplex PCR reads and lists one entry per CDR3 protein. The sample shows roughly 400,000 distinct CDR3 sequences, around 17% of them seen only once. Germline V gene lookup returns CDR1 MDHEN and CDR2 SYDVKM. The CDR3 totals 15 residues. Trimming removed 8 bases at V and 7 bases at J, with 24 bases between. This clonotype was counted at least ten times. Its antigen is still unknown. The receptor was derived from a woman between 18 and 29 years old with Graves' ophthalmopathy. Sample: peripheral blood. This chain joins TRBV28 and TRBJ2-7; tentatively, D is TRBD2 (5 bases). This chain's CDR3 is CASGLPPATNREQYF. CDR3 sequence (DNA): TGTGCCAGCGGTCTCCCCCCTGCGACTAATAGGGAGCAGTACTTC.